This T cell receptor (beta chain) was identified in a study of cytomegalovirus exposure and HLA in healthy donors. For the study at large: A prior analysis found more than 90 million unique TCR beta sequences from approximately 200 million T cells.

Unmatched junction bases numbered 14, after V lost 7 bases and J lost 5 bases. CDR3 length: 16 amino acids. Looked up from germline, CDR1 is MNHNY and CDR2 is SVGAGI (reference sequence). General observations from the study: A few V segments could not be told apart, such as TRBV6-2 and TRBV6-3, and were left out. Researchers reported in a later analysis that common viral pathogens appeared linked to several top clusters. Reportedly, HLA-A and HLA-B alleles of most subjects were accurately predicted from TCR beta.

This clone was counted only a few times. The antigen is undetermined. It was with 60 Vbeta and 13 Jbeta primers that the PCR ran. Clones were read by immunoSEQ multiplex PCR, and TCRdb kept only the in-frame ones, dropping some. This repertoire shows about 160,000 clones, more than 65% found once; its top ten account for approximately 1.3%. The specimen sequenced was PBMCs. The receptor was isolated from a man aged 25 to 45 in good health and CMV-seronegative. The J gene is TRBJ2-5, the V gene TRBV6-6; 9 nucleotides line up with TRBD1. The CDR3 DNA is TGTGCCAGCACCGAGGACAGGGGCGTATTTTGGGAGACCCAGTACTTC. It yields the protein CASTEDRGVFWETQYF.